The present T cell receptor (beta chain) was sequenced within a study of blood T cell repertoires in COVID-19. The assay was immunoSEQ multiplex PCR, and TCRdb's table has in-frame clones only and misses some. This table holds some 220,000 clones, 75% to 90% found once. The CDR3 sequence is 14 residues long. V was clipped by 2 bases and J by 7 bases, with 14 bases between them. Germline-derived CDR1 and CDR2 are SEHNR and FQNEAQ (reference sequence). The source is a woman in her forties with acute COVID-19. Sequenced: PBMCs or T cells enriched from blood (not recorded which). The chain employs TRBV7-9 and TRBJ1-2, with D tentatively TRBD1 (5 bases). CDR3 DNA: TGTGCCAGCAGCTTATCGGTTGGGGGAGGTGGCTACACCTTC. Translated, it gives CASSLSVGGGGYTF. Filled out from reference TRBV7-9 and TRBJ1-2, the complete variable domain reads DTGVSQNPRHKITKRGQNVTFRCDPISEHNRLYWYRQTLGQGPEFLTYFQNEAQLEKSRLLSDRFSAERPKGSFSTLEIQRTEQGDSAMYLCASSLSVGGGGYTFGSGTRLTVV.